This TCR beta chain was sequenced in a study of blood T cell repertoires in COVID-19. As for the study in general: Nucleic acid was either cDNA or gDNA, and it came from T cells, B-cell-depleted T cells, or PBMCs.

Germline V gives CDR1 LNHDA, CDR2 SQIVND (reference sequence). This CDR3 spans 16 amino acids. J was trimmed by 1 base and V by 9 bases; bases with no gene match: 13. Assay used: immunoSEQ multiplex PCR; TCRdb lists only in-frame clones, some missing. The sample has about 190,000 clones; around four fifths are singletons. The chain links TRBV19 to TRBJ1-1; TRBD1 aligns across 8 bases. This clonotype originated in a woman aged 65 to 85 with active or convalescent COVID-19. The sequenced sample was peripheral blood. In nucleotides, the CDR3 is TGTGCCAGCAATCAGGGGGCGGAACGGTGGAACACTGAAGCTTTCTTT. It is translated as CASNQGAERWNTEAFF.